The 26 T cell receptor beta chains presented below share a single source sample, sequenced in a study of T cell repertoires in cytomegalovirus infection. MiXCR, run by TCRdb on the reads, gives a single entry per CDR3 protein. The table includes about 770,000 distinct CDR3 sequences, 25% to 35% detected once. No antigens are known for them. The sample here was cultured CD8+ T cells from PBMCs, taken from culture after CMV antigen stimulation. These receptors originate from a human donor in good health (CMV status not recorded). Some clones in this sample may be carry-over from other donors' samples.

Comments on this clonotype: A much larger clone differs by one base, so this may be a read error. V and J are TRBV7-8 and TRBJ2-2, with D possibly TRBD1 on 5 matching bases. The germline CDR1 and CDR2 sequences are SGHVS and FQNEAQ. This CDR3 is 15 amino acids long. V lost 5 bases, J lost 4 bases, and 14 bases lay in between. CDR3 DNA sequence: TGTGCCAGCAGCCTTACAGGTTTCATCACCGGGGAGCTGTTTTTT. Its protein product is CASSLTGFITGELFF.

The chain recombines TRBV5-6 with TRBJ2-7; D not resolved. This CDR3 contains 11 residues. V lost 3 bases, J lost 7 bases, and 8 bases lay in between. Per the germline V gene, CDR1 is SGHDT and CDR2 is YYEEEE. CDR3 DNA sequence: TGTGCCAGCAGCTCAGAGACAGAGCAGTACGTC. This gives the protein CASSSETEQYV.

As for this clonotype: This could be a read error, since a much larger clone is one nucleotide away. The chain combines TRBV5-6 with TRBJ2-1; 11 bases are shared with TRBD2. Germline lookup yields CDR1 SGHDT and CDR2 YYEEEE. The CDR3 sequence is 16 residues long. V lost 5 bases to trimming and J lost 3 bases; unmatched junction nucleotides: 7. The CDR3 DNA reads TGTGCCAGCAGTTCTAGCGGGGGGACCGTCTACAATGAGCAGTTCTTC. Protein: CASSSSGGTVYNEQFF.

The CDR3 sequence is CASSLSTPTGQPYEQYV. In DNA form, the CDR3 reads TGTGCCAGCAGCTTATCCACCCCAACGGGACAGCCCTACGAGCAGTACGTC. The chain carries TRBV7-8 and TRBJ2-7; 7 bases line up with TRBD1. With V trimmed by 2 bases and J by 2 bases, 12 bases remained unmatched. CDR1 is SGHVS and CDR2 is FQNEAQ in the germline V gene. The CDR3 has 17 amino acids.

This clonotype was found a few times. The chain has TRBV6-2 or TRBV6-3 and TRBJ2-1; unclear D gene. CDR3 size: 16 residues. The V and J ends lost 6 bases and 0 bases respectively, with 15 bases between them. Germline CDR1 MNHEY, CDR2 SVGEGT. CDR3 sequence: CASSPDWWSSYNEQFF. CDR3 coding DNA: TGTGCCAGCAGCCCTGACTGGTGGAGCTCCTACAATGAGCAGTTCTTC.

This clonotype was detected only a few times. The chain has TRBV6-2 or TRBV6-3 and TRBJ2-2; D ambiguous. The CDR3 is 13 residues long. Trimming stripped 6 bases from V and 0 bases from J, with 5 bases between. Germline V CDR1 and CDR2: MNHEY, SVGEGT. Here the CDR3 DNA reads TGTGCCAGCAGGAATACGAACACCGGGGAGCTGTTTTTT. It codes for CASRNTNTGELFF.

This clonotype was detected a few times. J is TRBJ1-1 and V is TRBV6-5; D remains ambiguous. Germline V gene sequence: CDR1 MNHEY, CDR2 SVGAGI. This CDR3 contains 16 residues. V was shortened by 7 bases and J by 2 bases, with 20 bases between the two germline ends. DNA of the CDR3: TGTGCCAGCACCATTCGTCTATCGGAACCAAACACTGAAGCTTTCTTT. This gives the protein CASTIRLSEPNTEAFF.

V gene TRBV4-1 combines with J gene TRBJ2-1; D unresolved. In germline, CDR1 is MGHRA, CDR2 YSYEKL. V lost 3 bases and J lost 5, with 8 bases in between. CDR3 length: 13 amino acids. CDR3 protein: CASSHVPDNEQFF. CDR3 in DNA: TGCGCCAGCAGCCACGTCCCCGACAATGAGCAGTTCTTC.

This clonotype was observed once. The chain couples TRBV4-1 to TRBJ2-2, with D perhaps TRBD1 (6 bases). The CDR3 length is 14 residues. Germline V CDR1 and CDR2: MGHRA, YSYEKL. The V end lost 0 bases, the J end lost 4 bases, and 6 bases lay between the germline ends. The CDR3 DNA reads TGCGCCAGCAGCCAAGAGGACAGCACCGGGGAGCTGTTTTTT. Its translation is CASSQEDSTGELFF.

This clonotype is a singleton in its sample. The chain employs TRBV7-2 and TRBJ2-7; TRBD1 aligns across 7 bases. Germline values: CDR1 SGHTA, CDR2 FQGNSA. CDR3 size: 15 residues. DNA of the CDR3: TGTGCCAGCAGCTTAGGAGAGGGGGCTGGCTACGAACAGTACGTC. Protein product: CASSLGEGAGYEQYV.

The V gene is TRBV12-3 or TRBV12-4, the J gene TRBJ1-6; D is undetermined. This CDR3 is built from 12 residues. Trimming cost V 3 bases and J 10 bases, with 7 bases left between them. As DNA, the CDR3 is TGTGCCAGCAGTTTGGGAGCCTCACCCCTCCACTTT. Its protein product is CASSLGASPLHF.

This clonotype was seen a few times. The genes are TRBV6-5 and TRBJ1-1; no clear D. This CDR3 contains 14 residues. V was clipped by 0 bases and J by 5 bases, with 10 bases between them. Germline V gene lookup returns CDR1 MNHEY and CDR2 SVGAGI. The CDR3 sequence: CASSYSVLGTEAFF. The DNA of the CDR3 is TGTGCCAGCAGTTACTCGGTGTTGGGGACTGAAGCTTTCTTT.

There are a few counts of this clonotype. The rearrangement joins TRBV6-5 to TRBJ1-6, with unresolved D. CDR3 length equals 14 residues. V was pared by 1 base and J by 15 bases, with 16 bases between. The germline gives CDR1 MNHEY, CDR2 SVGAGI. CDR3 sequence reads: CASSYFGRLEVLHF. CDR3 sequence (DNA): TGTGCCAGCAGTTACTTTGGGCGCCTGGAGGTCCTCCACTTT.

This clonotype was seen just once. The CDR3 loop is CASRPTGLAGNEQYF. In DNA form, the CDR3 reads TGTGCCAGCAGACCTACCGGACTAGCGGGGAACGAGCAGTACTTC. J is TRBJ2-7 and V is TRBV5-6; TRBD2 aligns across 12 bases. The germline V gene encodes CDR1 SGHDT and CDR2 YYEEEE. With 5 bases clipped from V and 5 bases from J, the junction kept 8 bases outside the gene matches. The CDR3 runs to 15 residues.

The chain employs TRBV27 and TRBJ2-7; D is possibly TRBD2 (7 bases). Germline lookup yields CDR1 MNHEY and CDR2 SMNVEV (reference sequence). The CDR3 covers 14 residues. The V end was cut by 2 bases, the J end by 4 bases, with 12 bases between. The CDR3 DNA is TGTGCCAGCAGTTTACACAGGGACTATTACGAGCAGTACGTC. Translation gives CASSLHRDYYEQYV.

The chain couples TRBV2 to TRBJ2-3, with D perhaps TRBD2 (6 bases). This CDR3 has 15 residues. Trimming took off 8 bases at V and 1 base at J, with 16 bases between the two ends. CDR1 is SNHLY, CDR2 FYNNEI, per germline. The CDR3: CASGEARPRTDTQYF. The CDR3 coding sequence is TGTGCCAGCGGGGAGGCTAGACCTCGCACAGATACGCAGTATTTT.

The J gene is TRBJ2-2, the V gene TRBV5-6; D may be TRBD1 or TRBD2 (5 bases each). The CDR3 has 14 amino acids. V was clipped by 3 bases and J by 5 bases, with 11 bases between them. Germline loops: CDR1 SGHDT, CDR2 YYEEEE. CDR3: CASSSGRPTGELFF. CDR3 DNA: TGTGCCAGCAGCTCGGGGCGGCCTACCGGGGAGCTGTTTTTT.

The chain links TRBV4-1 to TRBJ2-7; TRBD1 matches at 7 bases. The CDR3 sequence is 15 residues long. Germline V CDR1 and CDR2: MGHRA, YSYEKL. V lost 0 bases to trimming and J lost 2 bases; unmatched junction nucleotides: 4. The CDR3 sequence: CASSQEYQGAYEQYF. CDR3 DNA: TGCGCCAGCAGCCAAGAATATCAGGGGGCCTACGAGCAGTACTTC.

The CDR3 spells CASSHRDRVDEQFF. The DNA for the CDR3 is TGTGCCAGCAGTCACCGGGACAGGGTCGATGAGCAGTTCTTC. The chain combines TRBV6-1 with TRBJ2-1; 9 bases map to TRBD1. The J segment lost 8 bases and the V segment lost 5 bases, leaving 7 bases of the junction unmatched. The CDR3 is 14 amino acids. Germline V gives CDR1 MNHNS, CDR2 SASEGT.

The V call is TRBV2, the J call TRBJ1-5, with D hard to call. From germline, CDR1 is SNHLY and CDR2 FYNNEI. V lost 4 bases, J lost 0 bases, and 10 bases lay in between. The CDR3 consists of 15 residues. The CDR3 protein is CASSGFDISNQPQHF. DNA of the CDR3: TGTGCCAGCAGTGGGTTCGATATTAGCAATCAGCCCCAGCATTTT.

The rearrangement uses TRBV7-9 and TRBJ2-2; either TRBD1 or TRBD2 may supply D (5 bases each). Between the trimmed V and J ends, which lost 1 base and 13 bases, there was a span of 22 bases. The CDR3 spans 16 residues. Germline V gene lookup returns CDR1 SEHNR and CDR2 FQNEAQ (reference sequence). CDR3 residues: CASSLGRPGPGGGLFF. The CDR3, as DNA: TGTGCCAGCAGCTTAGGTCGACCGGGACCTGGCGGCGGGCTGTTTTTT.

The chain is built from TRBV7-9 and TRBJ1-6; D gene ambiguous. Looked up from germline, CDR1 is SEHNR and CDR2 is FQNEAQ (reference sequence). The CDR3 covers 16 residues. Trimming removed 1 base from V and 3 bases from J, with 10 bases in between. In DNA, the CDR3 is TGTGCCAGCAGCTTAGTTCCAGAGAACTATAATTCACCCCTCCACTTT. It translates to CASSLVPENYNSPLHF. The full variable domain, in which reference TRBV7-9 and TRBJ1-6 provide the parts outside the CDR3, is DTGVSQNPRHKITKRGQNVTFRCDPISEHNRLYWYRQTLGQGPEFLTYFQNEAQLEKSRLLSDRFSAERPKGSFSTLEIQRTEQGDSAMYLCASSLVPENYNSPLHFGNGTRLTVT.

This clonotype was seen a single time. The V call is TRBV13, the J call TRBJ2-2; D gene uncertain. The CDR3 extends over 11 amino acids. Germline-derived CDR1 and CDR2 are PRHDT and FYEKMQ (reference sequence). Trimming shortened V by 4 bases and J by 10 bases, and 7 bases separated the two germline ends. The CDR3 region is CASSSPEELFF. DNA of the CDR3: TGTGCCAGCAGCTCCCCTGAGGAGCTGTTTTTT. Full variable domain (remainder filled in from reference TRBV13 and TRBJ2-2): AAGVIQSPRHLIKEKRETATLKCYPIPRHDTVYWYQQGPGQDPQFLISFYEKMQSDKGSIPDRFSAQQFSDYHSELNMSSLELGDSALYFCASSSPEELFFGEGSRLTVL.

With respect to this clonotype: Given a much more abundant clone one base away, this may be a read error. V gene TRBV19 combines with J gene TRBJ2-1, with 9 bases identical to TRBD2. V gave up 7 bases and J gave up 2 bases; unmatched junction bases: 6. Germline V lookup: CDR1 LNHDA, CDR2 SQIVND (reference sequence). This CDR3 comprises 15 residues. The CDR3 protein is CASIIGGGAYNEQFF. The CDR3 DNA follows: TGTGCCAGTATTATCGGCGGGGGGGCCTACAATGAGCAGTTCTTC.

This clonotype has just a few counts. The CDR3 coding sequence is TGTGCCAGCAGCCCCGACGGTGGCATGGAGACCCAGTACTTC. Its protein is CASSPDGGMETQYF. V gene TRBV7-2 combines with J gene TRBJ2-5; D remains unclear. From germline, CDR1 is SGHTA and CDR2 FQGNSA. Trimming left V 5 bases short and J 5 bases short, with 15 bases between. The CDR3 has 14 residues.

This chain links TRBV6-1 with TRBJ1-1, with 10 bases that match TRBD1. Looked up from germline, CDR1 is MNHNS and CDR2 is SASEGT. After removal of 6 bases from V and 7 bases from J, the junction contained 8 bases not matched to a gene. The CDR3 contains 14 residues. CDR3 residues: CASSRDRGLDEAFF. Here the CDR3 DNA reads TGTGCCAGCAGCCGAGACAGGGGGCTTGATGAAGCTTTCTTT.